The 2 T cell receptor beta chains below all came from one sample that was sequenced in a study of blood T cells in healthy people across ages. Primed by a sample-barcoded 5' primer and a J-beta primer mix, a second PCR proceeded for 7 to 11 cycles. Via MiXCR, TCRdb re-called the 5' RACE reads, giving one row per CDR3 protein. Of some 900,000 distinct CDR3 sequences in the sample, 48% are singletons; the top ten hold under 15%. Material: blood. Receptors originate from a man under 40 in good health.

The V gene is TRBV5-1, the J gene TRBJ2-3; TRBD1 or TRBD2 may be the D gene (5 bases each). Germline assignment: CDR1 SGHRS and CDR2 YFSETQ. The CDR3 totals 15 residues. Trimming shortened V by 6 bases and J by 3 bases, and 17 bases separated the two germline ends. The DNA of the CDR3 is TGCGCCAGCAAGGATACGGGGCTTAGGACAGATACGCAGTATTTT. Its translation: CASKDTGLRTDTQYF.

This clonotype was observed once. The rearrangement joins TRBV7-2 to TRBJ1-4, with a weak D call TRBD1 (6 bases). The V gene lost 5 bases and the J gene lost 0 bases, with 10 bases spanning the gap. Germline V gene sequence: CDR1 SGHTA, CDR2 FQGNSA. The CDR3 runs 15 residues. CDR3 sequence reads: CASSLTGPTNEKLFF. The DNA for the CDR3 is TGTGCCAGCAGCCTCACAGGGCCAACTAATGAAAAACTGTTTTTT. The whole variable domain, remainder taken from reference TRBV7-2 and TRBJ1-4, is GAGVSQSPSNKVTEKGKDVELRCDPISGHTALYWYRQSLGQGLEFLIYFQGNSAPDKSGLPSDRFSAERTGGSVSTLTIQRTQQEDSAVYLCASSLTGPTNEKLFFGSGTQLSVL.